Below are 30 T cell receptor beta chains sequenced from a single sample in a study of CD4 T cells in relation to SARS-CoV-2 and coronaviruses (dated by TCRdb to the early 2020s). Libraries were constructed by the immunoSEQ multiplex PCR assay. TCRdb re-hosts the immuneACCESS table, in-frame sequences only. Its copies lack some clones; in the studies checked, an unresolved V gene accounts for under half of them, and the cause for the rest is not known. A total of tens of thousands of clones appear in this sample, just under 75% of them only once. Clones ranked in the top ten supply 20% to 25% of the sample. CD4+ T cells from unexposed donors were collected before the COVID-19 pandemic (2011-2018). After less than 13 days of culture, CD4+ T cells were isolated with the EasySep CD4+ T cell isolation kit. These receptors are not linked to any known antigen. Sequenced input: CD4+ T cells from PBMCs, cultured in vitro. All receptors come from a human donor in good health.

This clone was counted only a few times. V gene TRBV3-1 (or the pseudogene TRBV3-2) combines with J gene TRBJ1-6; 7 bases align to TRBD1. Germline CDR1 and CDR2: LGHDT and YNNKEL (reference sequence). The length of the CDR3 is 14 residues. V gave up 1 base and J gave up 9 bases; unmatched junction bases: 3. The CDR3 bases are TGTGCCAGCAGCCAAGCAGGGGGAACTTCACCCCTCCACTTT. Its translation: CASSQAGGTSPLHF.

This sequence joins TRBV30 and TRBJ2-2; 9 bases match TRBD2. This CDR3 region has 16 residues. V shed 0 bases, J shed 7 bases, and the junction held 9 bases outside the gene matches. Germline CDR1 is GTSNPN and CDR2 is SVGIG (reference sequence). The CDR3 region is CAWSVRPAGGGGELFF. The DNA of the CDR3 is TGTGCCTGGAGTGTACGTCCGGCGGGAGGGGGCGGGGAGCTGTTTTTT.

The chain links TRBV5-4 to TRBJ2-1; the match to TRBD2 covers 11 bases. With V trimmed by 7 bases and J by 0 bases, 12 bases remained unmatched. In germline, CDR1 is SGHNT, CDR2 YYREEE (reference sequence). The CDR3 length is 18 residues. Here the CDR3 reads CASSDGTSGLSSYNEQFF. The CDR3 DNA follows: TGTGCCAGCTCGGACGGGACTAGCGGCTTAAGCTCCTACAATGAGCAGTTCTTC.

The chain is built from TRBV6-2 or TRBV6-3 and TRBJ2-1, with 15 bases fitting TRBD2. CDR3 length: 15 amino acids. Germline CDR1 is MNHEY and CDR2 is SVGEGT. With 5 bases clipped from V and 9 bases from J, the junction kept 5 bases outside the gene matches. For the CDR3, the DNA is TGTGCCAGCAGTACGGGACTAGCGGGAGGTCTTGAGCAGTTCTTC. Translating it yields CASSTGLAGGLEQFF.

In its sample, this clone was seen a few times. The genes are TRBV5-8 and TRBJ2-1; D unclear. Trimming stripped 4 bases from V and 0 bases from J, with 11 bases between. The CDR3 contains 15 residues. From germline, CDR1 is SGHTS and CDR2 YDEGEE. CDR3 in amino acids: CASSPQYFSYNEQFF. The CDR3 DNA is TGTGCCAGCAGCCCCCAGTACTTCTCCTACAATGAGCAGTTCTTC.

The chain couples TRBV3-1 (or the pseudogene TRBV3-2) to TRBJ2-2; a possible D gene is TRBD1 (5 bases). Per germline, CDR1 LGHDT and CDR2 YNNKEL (reference sequence). The V gene lost 2 bases and the J gene lost 3 bases, with 13 bases spanning the gap. The CDR3 loop spans 16 amino acids. The CDR3 spells CASSQFAGADTGELFF. The CDR3 bases are TGTGCCAGCAGCCAATTCGCTGGGGCGGACACCGGGGAGCTGTTTTTT.

This clone was detected once. The rearrangement links TRBV9 to TRBJ2-7, with a tentative D call TRBD1 (5 bases). V lost 0 bases to trimming and J lost 0 bases, with 10 bases between them. The CDR3 has 15 residues. Per germline, CDR1 SGDLS and CDR2 YYNGEE. This chain's CDR3 is CASSVGTSHSYEQYF. The CDR3 coding sequence is TGTGCCAGCAGCGTAGGGACATCGCACTCCTACGAGCAGTACTTC.

This clone was observed a handful of times. The chain combines TRBV30 with TRBJ1-6, with D perhaps TRBD1 (6 bases). The germline V and J ends were trimmed by 4 bases and 3 bases, with 7 bases remaining between them. This CDR3 has 13 amino acids. Germline loops: CDR1 GTSNPN, CDR2 SVGIG (reference sequence). CDR3 region: CAWTDSYNSPLHF. The CDR3, as DNA: TGTGCCTGGACGGACAGCTATAATTCACCCCTCCACTTT.

This chain joins TRBV19 and TRBJ1-2; D not resolved. Looked up from germline, CDR1 is LNHDA and CDR2 is SQIVND (reference sequence). This CDR3 has 15 amino acids. Trimming removed 1 base at V and 2 bases at J, with 11 bases between. CDR3 nucleotides: TGTGCCAGTAGTATAGGGGTCGGATTAAACTATGGCTACACCTTC. Translated: CASSIGVGLNYGYTF. Combining the CDR3 with reference TRBV19 and TRBJ1-2 gives the whole variable domain DGGITQSPKYLFRKEGQNVTLSCEQNLNHDAMYWYRQDPGQGLRLIYYSQIVNDFQKGDIAEGYSVSREKKESFPLTVTSAQKNPTAFYLCASSIGVGLNYGYTFGSGTRLTVV.

The chain carries TRBV7-2 and TRBJ2-3; D may be TRBD1 or TRBD2 (6 bases each). The CDR3 contains 16 residues. From germline, CDR1 is SGHTA and CDR2 FQGNSA. Between the trimmed V and J ends, which lost 4 bases and 2 bases, there was a span of 16 bases. In nucleotides, the CDR3 is TGTGCCAGCAGCTCCCTAGGGGGGATGGTCACAGATACGCAGTATTTT. Translation gives CASSSLGGMVTDTQYF. The entire variable domain, with the rest obtained from reference TRBV7-2 and TRBJ2-3, is as follows: GAGVSQSPSNKVTEKGKDVELRCDPISGHTALYWYRQSLGQGLEFLIYFQGNSAPDKSGLPSDRFSAERTGGSVSTLTIQRTQQEDSAVYLCASSSLGGMVTDTQYFGPGTRLTVL.

The table lists this clone with a count of one. The chain couples TRBV5-1 to TRBJ2-1; 9 bases match TRBD2. The CDR3 length is 14 residues. The junction had 6 bases not matched to a gene; V was cut back by 3 bases and J by 8 bases. Germline CDR1 SGHRS, CDR2 YFSETQ. This CDR3 is CASSSGLAGDEQFF. CDR3 in DNA: TGCGCCAGCAGCTCGGGACTAGCAGGCGATGAGCAGTTCTTC.

The V gene is TRBV5-4, the J gene TRBJ2-3; D not certain. Per the germline V gene, CDR1 is SGHNT and CDR2 is YYREEE (reference sequence). The CDR3 runs to 13 residues. V was trimmed by 6 bases and J by 1 base, leaving 9 bases between them. The CDR3: CASTDSRTDTQYF. Written as DNA, the CDR3 is TGTGCCAGCACTGACTCCCGCACAGATACGCAGTATTTT.

The gene calls are TRBV10-3 and TRBJ2-3, with 10 bases aligning to TRBD2. This CDR3 has 15 amino acids. The V gene end was trimmed by 5 bases and the J gene end by 1 base; junction bases not matched to a gene: 3. The germline V gene encodes CDR1 ENHRY and CDR2 SYGVKD. The CDR3 DNA is TGTGCCATCAGTCTAGCGGGGGCCGGCACAGATACGCAGTATTTT. Translated: CAISLAGAGTDTQYF.

This chain joins TRBV7-2 and TRBJ1-1, with a tentative D call TRBD1 (5 bases). The CDR3 consists of 14 residues. CDR1 is SGHTA, CDR2 FQGNSA, per germline. V was clipped by 7 bases and J by 2 bases, with 14 bases between them. DNA of the CDR3: TGTGCCAGCAATCCGGGACCTATAAACACTGAAGCTTTCTTT. It specifies CASNPGPINTEAFF.

The V gene is TRBV5-1, the J gene TRBJ2-2; TRBD2 is a possible D gene (6 bases). The CDR3 consists of 16 residues. V lost 3 bases to trimming and J lost 0 bases, with 12 bases between them. Germline values: CDR1 SGHRS, CDR2 YFSETQ. The CDR3 reads CASSSPRDSNTGELFF. The CDR3 nucleotides are TGCGCCAGCAGCTCCCCCCGGGACTCGAACACCGGGGAGCTGTTTTTT.

V usage is TRBV7-8 and J usage is TRBJ2-2, with D possibly being TRBD1 or TRBD2 (5 bases each). V was shortened by 10 bases and J by 4 bases, with 22 bases between the two germline ends. There are 16 residues in the CDR3. Looked up from germline, CDR1 is SGHVS and CDR2 is FQNEAQ. CDR3 coding DNA: TGTGCCACCTCTTCCGGGGCATCGGGCGTCACCGGGGAGCTGTTTTTT. It encodes CATSSGASGVTGELFF.

The chain combines TRBV5-1 with TRBJ1-4; no firm D call. Germline assignment: CDR1 SGHRS and CDR2 YFSETQ. This CDR3 has 17 amino acids. V was clipped by 1 base and J by 0 bases, with 13 bases between them. CDR3 residues: CASSLKEQIATNEKLFF. In nucleotides, the CDR3 is TGCGCCAGCAGCTTGAAGGAGCAGATAGCAACTAATGAAAAACTGTTTTTT.

The chain uses TRBV28 and TRBJ2-1; TRBD1 agrees at 10 bases. The CDR3 consists of 17 residues. Germline CDR1 and CDR2: MDHEN and SYDVKM. The CDR3 DNA reads TGTGAAGGTGAGGGACAGGGGTCAATACTACTCTACAATGAGCAGTTCTTC. This codes for CEGEGQGSILLYNEQFF.

The V and J genes are TRBV6-5 and TRBJ2-7; D is undetermined. CDR1 and CDR2 (germline): MNHEY, SVGAGI. Deletions cut 0 bases from V and 5 bases from J, with 11 bases between. The length of the CDR3 is 14 residues. CDR3 region: CASSYSPRYDEQYF. In DNA form, the CDR3 reads TGTGCCAGCAGTTACTCTCCCAGGTACGACGAGCAGTACTTC.

The CDR3 region is CASSDRGIYEQYF. The CDR3 nucleotides read TGTGCCAGCAGCGACAGGGGGATATACGAGCAGTACTTC. The V and J genes are TRBV3-1 (or the pseudogene TRBV3-2) and TRBJ2-7; 9 bases agree with TRBD1. Unmatched junction bases numbered 3, after V lost 5 bases and J lost 4 bases. The CDR3 length is 13 residues. Germline CDR1 is LGHDT and CDR2 is YNNKEL (reference sequence).

The CDR3: CASTEEDRVYGELFF. In DNA form, the CDR3 reads TGTGCCAGCACCGAGGAGGACAGGGTATACGGGGAGCTGTTTTTT. This chain uses TRBV6-5 with TRBJ2-2, with 8 bases identical to TRBD1. V shed 7 bases and J 7 bases; nucleotides not matched to a gene: 11. This CDR3 contains 15 residues. Per germline, CDR1 MNHEY and CDR2 SVGAGI.

The rearrangement links TRBV28 to TRBJ2-7, with 8 bases fitting TRBD1. In germline, CDR1 is MDHEN, CDR2 SYDVKM. Trimming removed 4 bases from V and 4 bases from J; junction bases left unmatched: 9. CDR3 length: 15 residues. The CDR3 loop reads CASSYRGRGLYEQYF. The CDR3 DNA is TGTGCCAGCAGTTACAGGGGCAGGGGGCTGTACGAGCAGTACTTC.

The chain links TRBV4-3 to TRBJ1-2, with D tentatively TRBD1 (5 bases). The CDR3 is made up of 14 amino acids. V lost 1 base and J 13 bases, leaving 19 bases between the germline ends. In germline, CDR1 is LGHNA, CDR2 YSLEER. CDR3 in amino acids: CASSQAPDTTGGTF. The DNA for the CDR3 is TGCGCCAGCAGCCAAGCCCCGGACACAACCGGTGGCACCTTC.

The rearrangement uses TRBV19 and TRBJ1-1; D is unresolved. From germline, CDR1 is LNHDA and CDR2 SQIVND (reference sequence). V was clipped by 10 bases and J by 0 bases, with 6 bases between them. The CDR3 is 11 amino acids. The CDR3 here is CATSMNTEAFF. As DNA, the CDR3 is TGTGCCACCTCGATGAACACTGAAGCTTTCTTT.

This clone was seen more than once but under ten times. The genes are TRBV4-2 and TRBJ1-4; 9 bases map to TRBD1. The ends lost 4 bases at V and 15 bases at J; junction bases unmatched: 12. The CDR3 is 14 amino acids. Germline V gene data show CDR1 as LGHNA and CDR2 as YNFKEQ. Here the CDR3 DNA reads TGTGCCAGCAGCCCAAAACGGACAGGGGTAATATTGTTTTTT. Amino acids: CASSPKRTGVILFF.

The chain couples TRBV6-2 or TRBV6-3 to TRBJ2-6, with D maybe TRBD1 (6 bases). Germline lookup yields CDR1 MNHEY and CDR2 SVGEGT. There are 15 residues in the CDR3. Trimming cost V 5 bases and J 1 base, with 9 bases left between them. Written as DNA, the CDR3 is TGTGCCAGCAGTCCGGGACAATCTGGGGCCAACGTCCTGACTTTC. Its translation is CASSPGQSGANVLTF.

The V and J genes are TRBV29-1 and TRBJ2-7; the match to TRBD2 covers 8 bases. The CDR3 spans 14 residues. V lost 4 bases and J lost 3; bases outside the gene matches: 8. Per germline, CDR1 SQVTM and CDR2 ANQGSEA. CDR3 in amino acids: CSVVMAGGNYEQYF. The CDR3 region has the DNA TGCAGCGTTGTAATGGCGGGAGGAAACTACGAGCAGTACTTC.

In its sample, this clone was seen a few times. A read error may produce the germline difference seen at one junction end. The rearrangement joins TRBV7-7 to TRBJ2-7; 8 bases fit TRBD2. Germline V gene sequence: CDR1 SSHAT, CDR2 FNYEAQ (reference sequence). The CDR3 consists of 13 residues. The CDR3 here is CASSLRGGTEQYF. The CDR3 DNA follows: TGTGCTAGCAGCCTACGGGGGGGAACCGAGCAGTACTTC.

The V gene is TRBV5-4, the J gene TRBJ2-3; either TRBD1 or TRBD2 may supply D (6 bases each). Between the trimmed V and J ends, which lost 4 bases and 2 bases, there was a span of 14 bases. Germline CDR1 reads SGHNT; CDR2 reads YYREEE (reference sequence). This CDR3 contains 15 residues. Written as DNA, the CDR3 is TGTGCCAGCAGCCCCGGGGGCGGGAACACAGATACGCAGTATTTT. The encoded protein is CASSPGGGNTDTQYF.

V and J are TRBV14 and TRBJ1-1; D possibly corresponds to TRBD1 (5 bases). V shed 11 bases and J shed 1 base, with 17 bases lying between them. The CDR3 totals 14 residues. Germline CDR1 reads SGHDN; CDR2 reads FVKESK. CDR3 nucleotides: TGTGCCCGGATTAGGGGCCCAGGGAACACTGAAGCTTTCTTT. This sequence encodes CARIRGPGNTEAFF.